Sequencing of this T cell receptor beta chain was carried out in a study of shared clonotypes between healthy human individuals. Naive-designated CD8 cells lacked CD45RO, were positively enriched for CCR7, and omitted terminally differentiated effector memory CD45RA+ cells. Profiling relied on immunoSEQ multiplex PCR, and the TCRdb table lists in-frame clones only, not all of them. The sample lists about 680,000 clones, about 90% occurring once. Regarding this clone: Other DNA sequences in the sample encode the same CDR3.

This receptor was taken from a man younger than 45 in good health. Sequencing input: naive CD8+ T cells sorted from blood.

The CDR3 sequence is CASSLGSYSNQPQHF. The CDR3, as DNA: TGTGCCAGCAGTTTGGGCAGTTATAGCAATCAGCCCCAGCATTTT. V usage is TRBV27 and J usage is TRBJ1-5; D is undetermined. Germline CDR1 MNHEY, CDR2 SMNVEV (reference sequence). This CDR3 is 15 amino acids long. Trimming took 3 bases from V and 0 from J, leaving 9 bases between them.